This T cell receptor beta chain was documented in a study of blood T cell repertoires in COVID-19 (dated by TCRdb to 2020 to 2022). For the wider study: Collaborator samples came from the United States, Italy and Spain and covered acute and convalescent phases of COVID-19. Samples were obtained from the ongoing ImmuneRACE study (first 160 participants) and from 1,254 subjects provided by 6 global collaborators. Subjects who had been exposed to COVID-19, were actively infected with it, or had recovered from it provided the deeply sampled blood TCRbeta repertoires that made up the dataset. The repertoires were made available in a free public database intended to serve as a resource for research on the immune response to SARS-CoV-2. Where available, HLA class I and class II types were obtained from metadata supplied by the sample provider rather than from assay-based typing. The material from the prospective study consisted of cDNA or gDNA derived from T cells, B-cell-depleted T cells, or PBMCs. Nearly every sample came with metadata listing a de-identified subject ID, COVID-19 status, age in years and sex. Study-level results and caveats: The quantity of clinical and demographic metadata differed by source and by participant and was supplied without curation.

V is cut by 3 bases and J by 6 bases, and the space between the germline ends is 17 bases. The CDR3 contains 16 residues, cysteine and phenylalanine counted. The DNA shown is the 48-base CDR3, in frame from base 1. For CDR1 and CDR2, the germline V gene lists MDHEN and SYDVKM. For this clone: What this receptor recognizes is not known. No clone much larger than this one lies a single base away; base qualities are absent.

TCRbeta CDR3 regions were amplified from genomic DNA by means of the immunoSEQ Assay, a bias-controlled multiplex PCR. For the original study's pipeline: The number of nucleated cells in each sample was estimated by amplification of reference gene primers within the assay. Sequence reads were collapsed and filtered to measure the absolute abundance of every unique TCRbeta CDR3 rearrangement. Productive Simpson clonality was computed per sample as the square root of Simpson's diversity index over productive rearrangements. As stored in TCRdb, this immuneACCESS dataset retains in-frame rearrangements with V and J assigned. A fraction of the clones does not appear; measured against another copy, unresolved V genes explain less than half of the discrepancy, and the remainder lacks a known reason. V and J calls and clone size are as listed in that table; D and trimming were resolved from the DNA. This sample is represented by approximately 300,000 clones; more than 70% of them were singletons. Under 2% of the sample belongs to the ten largest clones.

The collaborating institutions used their own protocols to collect whole blood in K2EDTA tubes. For TCRbeta analysis, collaborators shipped samples in one of three forms: frozen whole blood, isolated PBMCs, or DNA extracted from either of those sample types. The receptor chain draws on TRBV28 and TRBJ2-2; the best D guess is TRBD2, with 5 bases matching. The receptor was isolated from a woman aged 50 to 65 with acute or convalescent COVID-19. Specimen: peripheral blood. The DNA sequence reads TGTGCCAGCAGTTTCCTTGGGTCTAGCTACGCCGGGGAGCTGTTTTTT. Its translation reads: CASSFLGSSYAGELFF.